Below, one T cell receptor (beta chain) is given with its context. This clone was seen a few times. It lacks a known antigen. Per-nucleotide qualities are absent, and no much larger clonotype sits a single base away. V is cut back by 5 bases and J by 5 bases, with 5 bases in the junction unmatched. From the cysteine up to the phenylalanine, the CDR3 has a length of 12 residues. The DNA shown is the 36-base CDR3, in frame from base 1. CDR1 and CDR2, per the germline V gene (reference sequence), are GTSNPN and SVGIG. The data were taken from a study of T cell changes during pregnancy in multiple sclerosis (dated by TCRdb to 2018 to 2020). General notes on the study: The study looked at changes in the T cell repertoire across pregnancy in women with multiple sclerosis.

Libraries came from the immunoSEQ multiplex PCR assay. TCRdb re-hosts the immuneACCESS table, in-frame sequences only. Its copies lack some clones; in the studies checked, an unresolved V gene accounts for under half of them, and the cause for the rest is not known. The sample table holds approximately 70,000 clones, of which just over 90% were seen once. Roughly 1.5% of the sample comes from the top ten. The chain is made from TRBV30 and TRBJ1-1, with 7 bases aligning to TRBD1. This receptor was taken from a female donor with multiple sclerosis, enrolled in a pregnancy study. Sequenced material: peripheral blood, taken after pregnancy. The sequence in DNA is TGTGCCTGGCACAGGGGTGGAACTGAAGCTTTCTTT. Translated, it gives CAWHRGGTEAFF.